These T cell receptor beta chains were read from a single sample in a study of T cell responses to AZD1222 COVID-19 vaccine. Clones were read by immunoSEQ multiplex PCR, and TCRdb kept only the in-frame ones, dropping some. Among about 180,000 clones listed, nearly 95% were seen once. This sample comprised peripheral blood, obtained 28 days after the second AZD1222 dose. Receptors were obtained from an adult who received the AZD1222 COVID-19 vaccine. CDR3s include the opening cysteine and the closing phenylalanine or tryptophan. The order of the fields is J gene, clone size, D gene, CDR3 length, V gene, CDR3 protein, CDR3 DNA. D genes are given only for firm matches. Not all rows give a size; the values are once, few, many and, for expanded clones, a class.

TRBJ1-2 NA TRBD1 15 TRBV2 CASSEGPGGVYGYTF TGTGCCAGCAGTGAAGGGCCAGGGGGGGTATATGGCTACACCTTC
TRBJ2-3 NA NA 18 TRBV5-5 CASSLKEEPYVSTDTQYF TGTGCCAGCAGCTTAAAGGAGGAACCCTACGTGAGCACAGATACGCAGTATTTT
TRBJ1-5 NA NA 17 TRBV1 CTSSPGQGTFHNQPQHF TGCACCAGCAGTCCGGGACAGGGAACTTTTCACAATCAGCCCCAGCATTTT
TRBJ2-1 NA TRBD1 16 TRBV4-1 CASSHPGQGFDNEQFF TGCGCCAGCAGCCACCCGGGACAGGGCTTCGACAATGAGCAGTTCTTC
TRBJ2-2 few NA 14 TRBV18 CASSPNDDTGELFF TGTGCCAGCTCGCCAAATGACGACACCGGGGAGCTGTTTTTT
TRBJ2-7 NA NA 15 TRBV28 CASSPPNSRSYEQYF TGTGCCAGCAGTCCCCCTAACAGCCGTTCCTACGAGCAGTACTTC
TRBJ2-5 NA NA 12 TRBV27 CASSPTSGTQYF TGTGCCAGCAGTCCTACATCTGGGACCCAGTACTTC
TRBJ1-6 few NA 18 TRBV27 CASREKGTPSSYNSPLHF TGTGCCAGCAGGGAAAAAGGAACACCCAGCTCCTATAATTCACCCCTCCACTTT
TRBJ1-2 once TRBD1 13 TRBV20-1 CSASRGQNYGYTF TGCAGTGCTAGTCGGGGACAGAACTATGGCTACACCTTC
TRBJ2-3 NA TRBD2 15 TRBV19 CASRDLAGGPISQYF TGTGCCAGTAGAGACCTAGCGGGAGGGCCCATCTCGCAGTATTTT
TRBJ2-1 NA NA 14 TRBV5-1 CASSLGDNYNEQFF TGCGCCAGCAGCTTGGGTGATAACTACAATGAGCAGTTCTTC
TRBJ2-5 NA TRBD2 16 TRBV23-1 CASTNELAVQQETQYF TGCGCCAGCACAAACGAACTAGCGGTGCAACAAGAGACCCAGTACTTC
TRBJ1-2 NA TRBD1 15 TRBV6-5 CASTSSADRGQGYTF TGTGCCAGCACCTCGTCCGCAGACAGGGGGCAAGGCTACACCTTC
TRBJ1-3 NA NA 14 TRBV19 CASSARYPENTIYF TGTGCCAGTAGTGCCAGGTATCCCGAAAACACCATATATTTT
TRBJ2-7 NA TRBD1 15 TRBV6-5 CASSYGTGGIYEQYF TGTGCCAGCAGTTACGGCACAGGGGGCATCTACGAGCAGTACTTC
TRBJ1-3 NA NA 15 TRBV5-1 CASSGLGASGNTIYF TGCGCCAGCAGCGGACTGGGGGCGTCTGGAAACACCATATATTTT